The 13 T cell receptor beta chains listed next were all sequenced from one sample in a study of breast tumors, draining lymph nodes, adjacent tissues. Breast cancer patients provided tissue from their axillary draining lymph nodes. TCRdb reprocessed the multiplex PCR reads with MiXCR, giving one entry per CDR3 protein. Of some 230,000 distinct CDR3 sequences in the sample, less than 45% are singletons; the top ten hold approximately 4%. Sequenced material: axillary lymph node tissue. All receptors derive from a female donor with breast cancer. Some clones in this sample may be carry-over from other donors' samples.

This clonotype was seen a handful of times. The J gene is TRBJ2-7, the V gene TRBV7-2, with 7 bases lining up with TRBD1. The CDR3 is 12 amino acids. Looked up from germline, CDR1 is SGHTA and CDR2 is FQGNSA. V dropped 3 bases and J dropped 7; count of bases not matched to a gene: 3. The CDR3 DNA follows: TGTGCCAGCAGCTTGTCCAGGGGGGAGCAGTACTTC. As protein: CASSLSRGEQYF.

This clonotype has a count of ten or more. This sequence joins TRBV6-1 and TRBJ1-2; D uncertain. This CDR3 has 11 amino acids. Germline V gives CDR1 MNHNS, CDR2 SASEGT. V lost 8 bases and J 4 bases, leaving 8 bases between the germline ends. The CDR3 DNA follows: TGTGCCAGCCGGTCAGGCTATGGCTACACCTTC. It specifies CASRSGYGYTF.

Details on this clonotype: This may arise from a read error, as a much more abundant clone is one base away. The chain has TRBV20-1 and TRBJ2-5; D is possibly TRBD1 (6 bases). CDR3 length equals 12 residues. In germline, CDR1 is DFQATT, CDR2 SNEGSKA (reference sequence). CDR3 loop: CSARGGGETPYF. CDR3 bases: TGCAGTGCTAGAGGAGGGGGAGAGACCCCGTACTTC.

The rearrangement joins TRBV20-1 to TRBJ1-2; D call uncertain. Germline V gives CDR1 DFQATT, CDR2 SNEGSKA (reference sequence). CDR3 length: 13 amino acids. V lost 3 bases to trimming and J lost 3 bases, with 11 bases between them. Here the CDR3 DNA reads TGCAGTGCTAGGGAGCGGGAGGACTATGGCTACACCTTC. Its translation is CSAREREDYGYTF.

In this sample, this clonotype turned up many times. This chain uses TRBV7-9 with TRBJ2-2; D perhaps matches TRBD2 (6 bases). Germline values: CDR1 SEHNR, CDR2 FQNEAQ (reference sequence). The CDR3 length is 16 residues. V was clipped by 2 bases and J by 4 bases, with 14 bases between them. CDR3 DNA sequence: TGTGCCAGCAGCTTATACGCCCGGCGGGGCACCGGGGAGCTGTTTTTT. This translates into CASSLYARRGTGELFF.

The chain combines TRBV15 with TRBJ1-4, with D possibly matching TRBD1 (6 bases). Germline lookup yields CDR1 LNHNV and CDR2 YYDKDF (reference sequence). The V gene lost 1 base and the J gene lost 8 bases, with 14 bases spanning the gap. The CDR3 spans 15 residues. DNA for the CDR3: TGTGCCACCAGCAGAGTTCAGCAGGGGAACGAAAAACTGTTTTTT. It translates to CATSRVQQGNEKLFF.

Ten or more counts support this clonotype. The chain joins TRBV5-6 to TRBJ2-2, with 7 bases that match TRBD2. From germline, CDR1 is SGHDT and CDR2 YYEEEE. Trimming removed 1 base from V and 3 bases from J; junction bases left unmatched: 6. The CDR3 totals 16 residues. This chain's CDR3 is CASSLSLAVHTGELFF. The CDR3 DNA is TGTGCCAGCAGCTTGTCGCTAGCGGTACACACCGGGGAGCTGTTTTTT.

This sequence joins TRBV10-3 and TRBJ1-3, with 9 bases that match TRBD1. Germline values: CDR1 ENHRY, CDR2 SYGVKD. With 10 bases clipped from V and 4 bases from J, the junction kept 5 bases outside the gene matches. The CDR3 totals 13 residues. The chain's CDR3 is CATGQGFGNTIYF. For the CDR3, the DNA is TGTGCCACTGGACAGGGGTTCGGAAACACCATATATTTT.

This clonotype was seen many times. The chain couples TRBV11-2 to TRBJ2-3, with D perhaps matching TRBD1 (6 bases). The CDR3 covers 15 residues. Looked up from germline, CDR1 is SGHAT and CDR2 is FQNNGV. Between the trimmed V and J ends, which lost 3 bases and 4 bases, there was a span of 14 bases. The CDR3 nucleotides are TGTGCCAGCAGCTTGGGCACAGGGTACCCAGATACGCAGTATTTT. It codes for CASSLGTGYPDTQYF.

The CDR3 here is CASSGTGGRRDTQYF. The CDR3 nucleotides are TGCGCCAGCAGTGGGACAGGGGGCCGGAGAGATACGCAGTATTTT. This rearrangement joins TRBV10-2 to TRBJ2-3; 11 bases line up with TRBD1. The CDR3 loop spans 15 amino acids. CDR1 WSHSY and CDR2 SAAADI come from the germline V gene. The ends lost 4 bases at V and 5 bases at J; junction bases unmatched: 5.

Concerning this clonotype: A read error may be the cause here, since a much bigger clone is one base away. The V call is TRBV7-3, the J call TRBJ2-2, with 7 bases aligning to TRBD2. There are 14 residues in the CDR3. The V gene's germline CDR1 is SGHTA and CDR2 FQGTGA. The DNA of the CDR3 is TGTACCAGCAGCTTGTCGCGGGAGACCGGGGAGCTGTTTTTT. As protein: CTSSLSRETGELFF.

Turning to this clonotype: The junction differs from germline at one of its ends, possibly a read error. The chain couples TRBV15 to TRBJ1-5; 12 bases match TRBD1. Germline V lookup: CDR1 LNHNV, CDR2 YYDKDF (reference sequence). The CDR3 extends over 20 amino acids. CDR3 sequence (DNA): TGTGTCACCGGCAGAGATCTAGGGACAGGGGGCGGTCGGGGCAATCAGCCCCAGCATTTT. Protein sequence: CVTGRDLGTGGGRGNQPQHF.

This clonotype was counted at least ten times. J is TRBJ2-3 and V is TRBV20-1, with TRBD1 as a possible D gene (5 bases). Trimming took off 5 bases at V and 5 bases at J, with 14 bases between the two ends. Germline V lookup: CDR1 DFQATT, CDR2 SNEGSKA (reference sequence). The CDR3 has 13 residues. CDR3 region: CSAGSQRGDTQYF. CDR3 in DNA: TGCAGTGCTGGATCCCAAAGGGGAGATACGCAGTATTTT.